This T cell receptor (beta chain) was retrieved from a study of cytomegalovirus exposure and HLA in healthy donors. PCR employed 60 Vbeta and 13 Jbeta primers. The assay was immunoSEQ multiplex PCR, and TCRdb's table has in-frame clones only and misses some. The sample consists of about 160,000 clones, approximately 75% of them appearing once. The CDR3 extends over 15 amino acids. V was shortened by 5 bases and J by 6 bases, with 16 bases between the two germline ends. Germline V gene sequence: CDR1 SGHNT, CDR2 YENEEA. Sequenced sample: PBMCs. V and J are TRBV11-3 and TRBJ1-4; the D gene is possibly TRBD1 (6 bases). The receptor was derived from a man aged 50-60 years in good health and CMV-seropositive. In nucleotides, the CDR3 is TGTGCCAGCAGCGGAAACAGGGATGGGGATGAAAAACTGTTTTTT. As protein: CASSGNRDGDEKLFF.